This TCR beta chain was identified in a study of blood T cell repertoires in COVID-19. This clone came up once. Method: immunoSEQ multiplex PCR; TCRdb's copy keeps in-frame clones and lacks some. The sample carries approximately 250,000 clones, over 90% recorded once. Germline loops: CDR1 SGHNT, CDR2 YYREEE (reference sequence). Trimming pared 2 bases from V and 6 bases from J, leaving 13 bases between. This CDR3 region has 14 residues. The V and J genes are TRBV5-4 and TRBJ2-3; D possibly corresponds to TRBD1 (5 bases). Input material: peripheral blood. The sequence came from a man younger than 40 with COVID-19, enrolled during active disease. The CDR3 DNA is TGTGCCAGCAGCTTCGGGCAGGGCCCGGATACGCAGTATTTT. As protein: CASSFGQGPDTQYF.